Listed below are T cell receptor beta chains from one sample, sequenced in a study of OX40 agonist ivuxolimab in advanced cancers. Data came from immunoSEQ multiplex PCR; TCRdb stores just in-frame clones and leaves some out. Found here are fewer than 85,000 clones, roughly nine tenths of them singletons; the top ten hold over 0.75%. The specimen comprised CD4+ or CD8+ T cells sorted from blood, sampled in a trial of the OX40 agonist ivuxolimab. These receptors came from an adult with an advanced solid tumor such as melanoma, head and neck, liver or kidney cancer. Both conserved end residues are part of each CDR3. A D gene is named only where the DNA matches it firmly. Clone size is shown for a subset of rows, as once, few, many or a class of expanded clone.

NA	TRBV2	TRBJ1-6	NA	CASSGTSSSYNSPLHF	TGTGCCAGCAGTGGGACGTCGAGCTCCTATAATTCACCCCTCCACTTT
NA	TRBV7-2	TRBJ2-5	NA	CASSLVPEAQYF	TGTGCCAGCAGCTTAGTTCCAGAGGCCCAGTACTTC
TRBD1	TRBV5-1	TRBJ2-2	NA	CASRGQGTGELFF	TGCGCCAGCAGGGGACAGGGGACCGGGGAGCTGTTTTTT
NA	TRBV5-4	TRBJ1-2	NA	CASSFDGGYGYTF	TGTGCCAGCAGCTTTGACGGAGGGTATGGCTACACCTTC
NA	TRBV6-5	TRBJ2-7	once	CASSYSRRTTYEQYF	TGTGCCAGCAGTTACAGTCGCAGGACGACCTACGAGCAGTACTTC
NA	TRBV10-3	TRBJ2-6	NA	CAISESSGAGANVLTF	TGTGCCATCAGTGAGTCATCGGGGGCTGGGGCCAACGTCCTGACTTTC
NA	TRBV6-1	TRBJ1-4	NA	CASSGGIEKLFF	TGTGCCAGCAGTGGCGGAATAGAAAAACTGTTTTTT
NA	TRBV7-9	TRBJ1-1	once	CASSSPLSPSAFF	TGTGCCAGCAGCTCACCTTTGAGCCCGTCGGCTTTCTTT
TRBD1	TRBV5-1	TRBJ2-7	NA	CASSLTRGQGSYEQYF	TGCGCCAGCAGCTTGACCAGGGGACAGGGCTCCTACGAGCAGTACTTC
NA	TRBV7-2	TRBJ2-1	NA	CASSLGGVSHYNEQFF	TGTGCCAGCAGCTTAGGCGGAGTCTCACATTACAATGAGCAGTTCTTC